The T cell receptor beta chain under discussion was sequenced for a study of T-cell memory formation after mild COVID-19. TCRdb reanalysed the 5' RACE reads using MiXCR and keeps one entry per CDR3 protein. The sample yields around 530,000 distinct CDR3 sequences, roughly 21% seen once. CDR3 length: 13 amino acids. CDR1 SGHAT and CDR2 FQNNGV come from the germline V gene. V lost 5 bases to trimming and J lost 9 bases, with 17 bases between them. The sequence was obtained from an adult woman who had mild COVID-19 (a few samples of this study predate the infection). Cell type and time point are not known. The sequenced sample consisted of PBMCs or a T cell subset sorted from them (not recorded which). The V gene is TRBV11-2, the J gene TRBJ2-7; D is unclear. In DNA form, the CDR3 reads TGTGCCAGCAGCGGAACATCGCACGAGGTGCAGTACTTC. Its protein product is CASSGTSHEVQYF.